Listed below are T cell receptor beta chains from one sample, sequenced in a study of blood T cells in healthy people across ages. A single record per CDR3 protein comes from TCRdb applying MiXCR to the 5' RACE reads. Of approximately 790,000 distinct CDR3 sequences in the sample, approximately 67% were seen once. Sample: blood. The receptors were sampled from a man aged 25-40 years in good health. Both conserved end residues are part of each CDR3. A D gene is named only where the DNA matches it firmly. Clone size appears in some rows only: once, few, many, or a class for an expanded clone.

J: TRBJ2-5
D: -
V: TRBV3-1
size: -
DNA: TGTGCCAGCAGCAAAGATGGTCCAGGGGGACGGGAGTATCAAGAGACCCAGTACTTC
CDR3: CASSKDGPGGREYQETQYF

J: TRBJ1-1
D: -
V: TRBV10-3
size: -
DNA: TGTGCCATCAGTGAGCAGCCGGGACAGAACACTGAAGCTTTCTTT
CDR3: CAISEQPGQNTEAFF

J: TRBJ1-6
D: -
V: TRBV25-1
size: -
DNA: TGTGCCAGCAGTGAATTCGGCAATTCACCCCTCCACTTT
CDR3: CASSEFGNSPLHF

J: TRBJ1-5
D: -
V: TRBV12-3/TRBV12-4
size: few
DNA: TGTGCCAGCAGCCCCACCCCAGGACCGAATCAGCCCCAGCATTTT
CDR3: CASSPTPGPNQPQHF

J: TRBJ2-7
D: -
V: TRBV9
size: -
DNA: TGTGCCAGCAGCCCGGCTGGGACGGGGTTACGAGGGCAGTACTTC
CDR3: CASSPAGTGLRGQYF

J: TRBJ2-1
D: TRBD1
V: TRBV28
size: -
DNA: TGTGCCAGCAGTTTAGAGGGGGCGAGGGAGACCCAGTTCTTC
CDR3: CASSLEGARETQFF

J: TRBJ2-7
D: TRBD1
V: TRBV29-1
size: few
DNA: TGCAGCGTTCCATCTTTGACAGGGGGCTTCAACGAGCAGTACTTC
CDR3: CSVPSLTGGFNEQYF

J: TRBJ1-2
D: -
V: TRBV15
size: few
DNA: TGTGCCACCAGCAGAGATACGGGGGGCTACACCTTC
CDR3: CATSRDTGGYTF

J: TRBJ2-1
D: -
V: TRBV6-6
size: -
DNA: TGTGCCATCGCGGACGGCTACAATGAGCAGTTCTTC
CDR3: CAIADGYNEQFF

J: TRBJ2-3
D: TRBD2
V: TRBV7-2
size: few
DNA: TGTGCCAGCAGCTCCCAGCGGGGGCGCACAGATACGCAGTATTTT
CDR3: CASSSQRGRTDTQYF

J: TRBJ2-7
D: -
V: TRBV4-3
size: -
DNA: TGCGCCAGCAGCCAAGCACTTCGAGCGGCTAGCTATACCTACGAGCAGTACTTC
CDR3: CASSQALRAASYTYEQYF

J: TRBJ2-1
D: -
V: TRBV3-1
size: once
DNA: TGTGCCAGCAGCCAAGATATGAGAGGAGCGTACAATGAGCAGTTCTTC
CDR3: CASSQDMRGAYNEQFF

J: TRBJ2-5
D: TRBD2
V: TRBV6-5
size: few
DNA: TGTGCCAGCAGTTACTCCCTAGCGGGGTACGAGACCCAGTACTTC
CDR3: CASSYSLAGYETQYF

J: TRBJ1-5
D: -
V: TRBV15
size: once
DNA: TGTGCCACCAGCAAAGGTATGACAGTTCCTGGGACCCAGCATTTT
CDR3: CATSKGMTVPGTQHF

J: TRBJ2-1
D: TRBD2
V: TRBV7-2
size: -
DNA: TGTGCCAGCAGCTTAGGCTGGACGGGGGGGTACAATGAGCAGTTCTTC
CDR3: CASSLGWTGGYNEQFF

J: TRBJ1-2
D: TRBD1
V: TRBV6-2/TRBV6-3
size: -
DNA: TGTGCCAGCACCCCCAGGGGGTATGGCTACACCTTC
CDR3: CASTPRGYGYTF

J: TRBJ1-4
D: -
V: TRBV28
size: few
DNA: TGTGCCAGCAGCCAACTGGACCTATCGCTACTGTTTTTT
CDR3: CASSQLDLSLLFF

J: TRBJ1-3
D: TRBD1
V: TRBV13
size: -
DNA: TGTGCCAGCAGCTCCCATGGGACAGAAAGAAACACCATATATTTT
CDR3: CASSSHGTERNTIYF

J: TRBJ1-2
D: TRBD1
V: TRBV7-9
size: -
DNA: TGTGCCAGCAGCGACAGACAGGGGGTATACTATGGCTACACCTTC
CDR3: CASSDRQGVYYGYTF

J: TRBJ2-1
D: TRBD1
V: TRBV10-3
size: many
DNA: TGTGCCATCTGGTTCGGGGCAGGGGGCGAGCAGTTCTTC
CDR3: CAIWFGAGGEQFF

J: TRBJ1-2
D: -
V: TRBV4-2
size: few
DNA: TGTGCCAGCAGCCAAGTGGGACGCAGTTATGGCTACACCTTC
CDR3: CASSQVGRSYGYTF

J: TRBJ2-3
D: -
V: TRBV7-6
size: -
DNA: TGTGCCAGCAGCTTAGAGGTGACTAGGGGGCCGCGAGATACGCAGTATTTT
CDR3: CASSLEVTRGPRDTQYF

J: TRBJ1-2
D: TRBD1
V: TRBV5-1
size: -
DNA: TGCGCCAGCAGCATCACAGGGGATCGGGGCTATGGCTACACCTTC
CDR3: CASSITGDRGYGYTF

J: TRBJ2-7
D: TRBD1
V: TRBV27
size: -
DNA: TGTGCCAACAGTACCGGGGACAGGGACCGGTACGAGCAGTACTTC
CDR3: CANSTGDRDRYEQYF

J: TRBJ1-5
D: TRBD1
V: TRBV7-2
size: -
DNA: TGTGCCAGCAGCTTAGTCAGGGGGAAGGATCAGCCCCAGCATTTT
CDR3: CASSLVRGKDQPQHF

J: TRBJ2-1
D: -
V: TRBV29-1
size: -
DNA: TGCAGCGCTTCGGTAGGGGGAAGCTCCTACAATGAGCAGTTCTTC
CDR3: CSASVGGSSYNEQFF

J: TRBJ2-7
D: -
V: TRBV4-3
size: -
DNA: TGCGCCAGCAGCCAAGAGTACAGTACCTACGAGCAGTACTTC
CDR3: CASSQEYSTYEQYF

J: TRBJ2-7
D: -
V: TRBV7-2
size: -
DNA: TGTGCCAGCAGCTTAGCGTCCCAGCAGTACTTC
CDR3: CASSLASQQYF

J: TRBJ2-7
D: -
V: TRBV20-1
size: -
DNA: TGCAGTGCTAGAGATCAAGCGGTTACGAGCTCCTACGAGCAGTACTTC
CDR3: CSARDQAVTSSYEQYF

J: TRBJ1-5
D: TRBD1
V: TRBV7-9
size: -
DNA: TGTGCCAGCAGGACGGACAGGCCCAATCAGCCCCAGCATTTT
CDR3: CASRTDRPNQPQHF

J: TRBJ1-4
D: TRBD1
V: TRBV20-1
size: few
DNA: TGCAGTGCTCGTACAGGGGGTCTGACGAGGGAAAAACTGTTTTTT
CDR3: CSARTGGLTREKLFF

J: TRBJ2-1
D: TRBD2
V: TRBV20-1
size: -
DNA: TGCAGTGCTAGAATTAGCGGATTTAGCGGGGGGGCTAATGAGCAGTTCTTC
CDR3: CSARISGFSGGANEQFF

J: TRBJ2-7
D: TRBD1
V: TRBV20-1
size: -
DNA: TGCAGTGCTAGTGCGACAGGGGAATCCTACGAGCAGTACTTC
CDR3: CSASATGESYEQYF

J: TRBJ1-1
D: -
V: TRBV7-9
size: -
DNA: TGTGCCAGCAGTTACACTGAAGCTTTCTTT
CDR3: CASSYTEAFF

J: TRBJ1-2
D: TRBD1
V: TRBV12-3/TRBV12-4
size: -
DNA: TGTGCCAGCAGGCAGGGACAGCCGGCCTATGGCTACACCTTC
CDR3: CASRQGQPAYGYTF

J: TRBJ1-2
D: -
V: TRBV7-2
size: -
DNA: TGTGCCAGCAGCTTGGACGGACTAGCTAACTATGGCTACACCTTC
CDR3: CASSLDGLANYGYTF

J: TRBJ2-3
D: TRBD1
V: TRBV12-3/TRBV12-4
size: -
DNA: TGTGCCAGCAGTTCGCACCGGGACAGGGGTCGAGCTAGCACAGATACGCAGTATTTC
CDR3: CASSSHRDRGRASTDTQYF

J: TRBJ2-2
D: -
V: TRBV18
size: -
DNA: TGTGCCAGCACCTCTAGGGCCTCAAGCTCCGGGGAGCTGTTTTTT
CDR3: CASTSRASSSGELFF

J: TRBJ1-1
D: -
V: TRBV29-1
size: -
DNA: TGCAGCGCGGGGTTTCGGTCCACTGAAGCTTTCTTT
CDR3: CSAGFRSTEAFF

J: TRBJ2-7
D: -
V: TRBV7-9
size: -
DNA: TGCGCCAGCAGCTTAGCGTCGGGACCTCTCTACGAGCAGTACTTC
CDR3: CASSLASGPLYEQYF

J: TRBJ2-7
D: TRBD1
V: TRBV29-1
size: -
DNA: TGCAGCGTTGAAGACACGGGTAGACAGGGGAGGCGCGAGCAGTACTTC
CDR3: CSVEDTGRQGRREQYF

J: TRBJ1-4
D: TRBD1
V: TRBV28
size: -
DNA: TGTGCCAGCAGCCCCCCCTCAGGGGGTTCGGAAAAACTGTTTTTT
CDR3: CASSPPSGGSEKLFF

J: TRBJ2-5
D: TRBD2
V: TRBV6-2/TRBV6-3
size: -
DNA: TGTGCCAGCAGCCGCCAAGCGGGAGCCTTCCAAGAGACCCAGTACTTC
CDR3: CASSRQAGAFQETQYF

J: TRBJ2-7
D: -
V: TRBV7-2
size: few
DNA: TGTGCCAGCAGCCGCGCCCTTAGCGGAAGCTCCTACGAGCAGTACTTC
CDR3: CASSRALSGSSYEQYF

J: TRBJ2-4
D: TRBD1
V: TRBV9
size: -
DNA: TGTGCCAGCAGCACAGGACAGGAGCAGTACTTC
CDR3: CASSTGQEQYF

J: TRBJ1-2
D: -
V: TRBV29-1
size: -
DNA: TGCAGCGTTGAAGATCCCCAGTTAGCTAACTATGGCTACACCTTC
CDR3: CSVEDPQLANYGYTF

J: TRBJ2-7
D: TRBD2
V: TRBV4-1
size: -
DNA: TGCGCCAGCAGCCAGCCCCCTAGCGGGGGTCCCCACGAGCAGTACTTC
CDR3: CASSQPPSGGPHEQYF

J: TRBJ2-7
D: TRBD1
V: TRBV4-3
size: -
DNA: TGCGCCAGCAGCCGGACCGGGACAGGGTTTGGCGAGCAGTACTTC
CDR3: CASSRTGTGFGEQYF

J: TRBJ2-6
D: -
V: TRBV12-3/TRBV12-4
size: few
DNA: TGTGCCAGCAGTTTTCGCCCAAATGGGGCCAACGTCCTGACTTTC
CDR3: CASSFRPNGANVLTF

J: TRBJ2-7
D: -
V: TRBV29-1
size: -
DNA: TGCAGCGCACTGGGAGGACCCTACGAGCAGTACTTC
CDR3: CSALGGPYEQYF

J: TRBJ2-1
D: -
V: TRBV7-2
size: -
DNA: TGTGCCAGCAGCTTTGGACGGGGGGCGCCCGGCAATGAGCAGTTCTTC
CDR3: CASSFGRGAPGNEQFF

J: TRBJ2-1
D: -
V: TRBV6-2/TRBV6-3
size: -
DNA: TGTGCCAGCAGCCACCGGCGGGGTGAGCAGTTCTTC
CDR3: CASSHRRGEQFF

J: TRBJ1-5
D: -
V: TRBV7-2
size: -
DNA: TGTGCCAGCCAGCAAAGCAATCGGCCCCAGCATTTT
CDR3: CASQQSNRPQHF

J: TRBJ2-5
D: TRBD2
V: TRBV18
size: -
DNA: TGTGCCAGCTCACCACCGGTTAGCGGGGGCGTACAAGAGACCCAGTACTTC
CDR3: CASSPPVSGGVQETQYF

J: TRBJ2-7
D: -
V: TRBV9
size: -
DNA: TGTGCCAGCAGCTCTTCCGGGACGTCGCCCTACGAGCAGTACTTC
CDR3: CASSSSGTSPYEQYF

J: TRBJ1-2
D: -
V: TRBV11-2
size: -
DNA: TGTGCCAGCAGCTTAGGGGCGGACTCTAACTATGGCTACACCTTC
CDR3: CASSLGADSNYGYTF

J: TRBJ2-1
D: -
V: TRBV12-3/TRBV12-4
size: few
DNA: TGTGCCAGCAGTTTATTGGGGGGGCTAAATGAGCAGTTCTTC
CDR3: CASSLLGGLNEQFF

J: TRBJ2-1
D: TRBD2
V: TRBV9
size: -
DNA: TGTGCCAGCAGCGTAGGAGGACTAGCCTACAATGAGCAGTTCTTC
CDR3: CASSVGGLAYNEQFF

J: TRBJ1-6
D: -
V: TRBV5-1
size: -
DNA: TGCGCCAGCACCGAAGGGGCGTCCGGGACTTCTCCCCTCCACTTT
CDR3: CASTEGASGTSPLHF